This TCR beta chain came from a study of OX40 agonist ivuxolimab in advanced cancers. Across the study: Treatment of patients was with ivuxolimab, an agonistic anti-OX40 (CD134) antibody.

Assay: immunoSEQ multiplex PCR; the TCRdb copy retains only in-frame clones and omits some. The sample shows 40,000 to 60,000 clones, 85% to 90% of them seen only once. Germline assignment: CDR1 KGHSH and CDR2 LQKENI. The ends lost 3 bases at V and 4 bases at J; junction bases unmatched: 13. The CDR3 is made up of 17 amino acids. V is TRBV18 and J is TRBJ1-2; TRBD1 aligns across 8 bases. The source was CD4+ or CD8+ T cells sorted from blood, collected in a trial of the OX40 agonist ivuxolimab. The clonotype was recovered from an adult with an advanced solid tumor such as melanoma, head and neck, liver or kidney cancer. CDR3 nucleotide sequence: TGTGCCAGCTCACCTTCACAGGGGGTTGGTTCCAGCTATGGCTACACCTTC. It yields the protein CASSPSQGVGSSYGYTF.